These 24 T cell receptor beta chains share one sample of origin, sequenced in a study of blood T cell repertoires in COVID-19. The protocol was immunoSEQ multiplex PCR, while the TCRdb copy is restricted to in-frame clones and leaves out a portion. This sample has about 120,000 clones, with over 65% found just once. Specimen: peripheral blood. These receptors all stem from a man between 60 and 75 years old with acute or convalescent COVID-19.

V and J are TRBV28 and TRBJ1-6, with 7 bases lining up with TRBD1. V shed 7 bases and J 5 bases; nucleotides not matched to a gene: 8. CDR1 and CDR2 (germline): MDHEN, SYDVKM. The CDR3 runs 15 residues. The CDR3 DNA reads TGTGCCAGCATAAAAACCGGGACAGATAATTCACCCCTCCACTTT. Amino acids: CASIKTGTDNSPLHF.

The chain couples TRBV7-2 to TRBJ1-5; possibly TRBD1 for D (6 bases). CDR1 and CDR2 from the germline V gene are SGHTA and FQGNSA. The length of the CDR3 is 14 residues. The V end lost 5 bases, the J end lost 3 bases, and 11 bases lay between the germline ends. This CDR3 is CASSQHRVNQPQHF. CDR3 sequence (DNA): TGTGCCAGCAGCCAACACAGGGTCAATCAGCCCCAGCATTTT.

The chain joins TRBV27 to TRBJ2-2, with a weak D call TRBD1 (6 bases). CDR3 length: 15 residues. Looked up from germline, CDR1 is MNHEY and CDR2 is SMNVEV (reference sequence). Trimming removed 6 bases from V and 4 bases from J, with 15 bases in between. The CDR3 region has the DNA TGTGCCAGCAGCCGAACAGGGTTGTTCACCGGGGAGCTGTTTTTT. It yields the protein CASSRTGLFTGELFF.

This chain uses TRBV2 with TRBJ1-1, with a possible D match to TRBD1 (6 bases). This CDR3 is 15 amino acids long. Trimming took 4 bases from V and 1 from J, leaving 13 bases between them. Germline values: CDR1 SNHLY, CDR2 FYNNEI. In nucleotides, the CDR3 is TGTGCCAGCAGTGGGGGGCAAGTCTGGAACACTGAAGCTTTCTTT. It yields the protein CASSGGQVWNTEAFF.

This chain joins TRBV6-6 and TRBJ2-3; D is unresolved. From germline, CDR1 is MNHNY and CDR2 SVGAGI (reference sequence). V was clipped by 5 bases and J by 6 bases, with 9 bases between them. This CDR3 comprises 12 residues. The CDR3 nucleotides read TGTGCCAGCAGTCTTCGGCGGGATACGCAGTATTTT. It translates to CASSLRRDTQYF.

This chain connects TRBV27 to TRBJ2-7, with 13 positions matching TRBD2. Germline CDR1 reads MNHEY; CDR2 reads SMNVEV (reference sequence). This CDR3 has 17 amino acids. After removal of 0 bases from V and 6 bases from J, the junction contained 8 bases not matched to a gene. The CDR3 is CASSLSLWTSGSSEQYF. The DNA of the CDR3 is TGTGCCAGCAGTTTATCACTATGGACTAGCGGGAGTTCCGAGCAGTACTTC.

The chain has TRBV7-2 and TRBJ2-3; possible D gene TRBD2, 6 bases. The CDR3 loop spans 16 amino acids. Trimming stripped 2 bases from V and 2 bases from J, with 14 bases between. Germline V gene lookup returns CDR1 SGHTA and CDR2 FQGNSA. This CDR3 is CASSLTLRGSTDTQYF. The CDR3 nucleotides read TGTGCCAGCAGCTTAACTCTGCGGGGATCCACAGATACGCAGTATTTT.

V is TRBV25-1 and J is TRBJ2-5; maybe TRBD1 (5 bases). This CDR3 is 12 amino acids long. V shed 6 bases and J shed 5 bases, with 10 bases lying between them. Germline V gene sequence: CDR1 MGHDK, CDR2 SYGVNS. For the CDR3, the DNA is TGTGCCAGCAGAGGGGTTATCGAGACCCAGTACTTC. Amino acid sequence: CASRGVIETQYF.

The rearrangement joins TRBV5-1 to TRBJ2-5; the match to TRBD1 covers 8 bases. The junction had 12 bases not matched to a gene; V was cut back by 4 bases and J by 7 bases. This CDR3 has 15 amino acids. Per the germline V gene, CDR1 is SGHRS and CDR2 is YFSETQ. DNA for the CDR3: TGCGCCAGCAGCAGTGGACAGGGCGCCTTCCCGACCCAGTACTTC. Residues: CASSSGQGAFPTQYF.

The V gene is TRBV12-3 or TRBV12-4, the J gene TRBJ2-1; D is perhaps TRBD2 (5 bases). The CDR3 runs to 13 residues. Trimming cost V 7 bases and J 7 bases, with 14 bases left between them. As DNA, the CDR3 is TGTGCCAGCACCCTCGGGGTTAGAAATGAGCAGTTCTTC. Its translation is CASTLGVRNEQFF.

This sequence joins TRBV28 and TRBJ2-5, with TRBD2 matching over 14 bases. CDR1 and CDR2 (germline): MDHEN, SYDVKM. The CDR3 is 17 amino acids. V lost 8 bases, J lost 5 bases, and 13 bases stayed unmatched. Here the CDR3 reads CASGPLTSGRASETQYF. The CDR3 DNA sequence: TGTGCCAGCGGGCCCCTGACTAGCGGGAGGGCCTCTGAGACCCAGTACTTC.

This chain joins TRBV30 and TRBJ1-5, with TRBD1 matching over 11 bases. Germline V gene lookup returns CDR1 GTSNPN and CDR2 SVGIG (reference sequence). The CDR3 contains 14 residues. V lost 3 bases and J lost 7; bases outside the gene matches: 5. CDR3 sequence: CAWSPGQGAQPQHF. DNA for the CDR3: TGTGCCTGGAGCCCTGGACAGGGGGCCCAGCCCCAGCATTTT.

V is TRBV7-3 and J is TRBJ2-1; TRBD2 matches 8 bases. Trimming cost V 3 bases and J 2 bases; bases outside gene matches: 6. Germline V gene data show CDR1 as SGHTA and CDR2 as FQGTGA. The CDR3 has 16 residues. The CDR3 DNA sequence: TGTGCCAGCAGCTTGGATAGCGGGAACGCCTACAATGAGCAGTTCTTC. Translation: CASSLDSGNAYNEQFF.

This sequence joins TRBV5-6 and TRBJ2-1; D perhaps matches TRBD2 (6 bases). The V gene lost 0 bases and the J gene lost 9 bases, with 13 bases spanning the gap. This CDR3 has 14 residues. Germline values: CDR1 SGHDT, CDR2 YYEEEE. CDR3 residues: CASSLVLAATEQFF. The CDR3, as DNA: TGTGCCAGCAGCTTGGTACTAGCAGCAACTGAGCAGTTCTTC.

The gene calls are TRBV4-3 and TRBJ1-5, with D uncertain. Trimming removed 0 bases at V and 6 bases at J, with 6 bases between. CDR1 is LGHNA, CDR2 YSLEER, per germline. There are 13 residues in the CDR3. The CDR3 sequence is CASSQDSGQPQHF. The DNA of the CDR3 is TGCGCCAGCAGCCAAGATTCGGGTCAGCCCCAGCATTTT.

The CDR3 nucleotides are TGTGCCAGCAGCGTAGGGTGGGGCGTAATCACTGAAGCTTTCTTT. Protein product: CASSVGWGVITEAFF. V and J are TRBV9 and TRBJ1-1, with a possible D match to TRBD1 (5 bases). Trimming took off 0 bases at V and 4 bases at J, with 13 bases between the two ends. The CDR3 runs 15 residues. Germline CDR1 and CDR2: SGDLS and YYNGEE.

V usage is TRBV10-1 and J usage is TRBJ2-5; D remains ambiguous. V was cut by 6 bases and J by 1 base, with 9 bases left in between. Germline CDR1 reads WNHNN; CDR2 reads SYGVQD (reference sequence). CDR3 length: 13 residues. CDR3: CASSAQFQETQYF. DNA for the CDR3: TGCGCCAGCAGCGCACAGTTCCAAGAGACCCAGTACTTC.

The V and J genes are TRBV6-5 and TRBJ2-1, with D possibly TRBD2 on 5 matching bases. This CDR3 has 14 amino acids. The ends were cut back, 8 bases at V and 9 bases at J, with 20 bases in the middle. Germline CDR1 reads MNHEY; CDR2 reads SVGAGI. The CDR3 here is CASRFEVGGGEQFF. The CDR3 nucleotides read TGTGCCAGCCGATTCGAGGTGGGCGGAGGTGAGCAGTTCTTC.

V usage is TRBV21-1 and J usage is TRBJ2-7; no check of the table's D call, TRBD2, against the DNA was made. TRBV21-1 is a pseudogene locus. The CDR3 is 20 amino acids. The CDR3 is CASSKKGWTGDEDLSYEQYF. CDR3 DNA sequence: TGTGCCAGCAGCAAAAAGGGGTGGACGGGGGATGAGGACCTCTCCTACGAGCAGTACTTC.

V and J are TRBV7-3 and TRBJ2-1, with TRBD2 identical over 8 bases. V lost 0 bases to trimming and J lost 2 bases; unmatched junction nucleotides: 6. Germline V lookup: CDR1 SGHTA, CDR2 FQGTGA. This CDR3 is 17 amino acids long. The CDR3 spells CASSLTSEREPYNEQFF. The DNA of the CDR3 is TGTGCCAGCAGCTTAACGTCGGAGCGGGAGCCCTACAATGAGCAGTTCTTC.

The chain links TRBV6-5 to TRBJ2-7; a possible D gene is TRBD1 (6 bases). CDR1 and CDR2 from the germline V gene are MNHEY and SVGAGI. Trimming shortened V by 5 bases and J by 5 bases, and 13 bases separated the two germline ends. There are 13 residues in the CDR3. In nucleotides, the CDR3 is TGTGCCAGCAGTCAAACAGGGAAGGACGAGCAGTACTTC. Amino acid sequence: CASSQTGKDEQYF.

The chain links TRBV4-1 to TRBJ2-6; 10 bases map to TRBD1. The CDR3 is 18 amino acids. After removal of 1 base from V and 0 bases from J, the junction contained 3 bases not matched to a gene. Germline assignment: CDR1 MGHRA and CDR2 YSYEKL. The chain's CDR3 is CASSQVDRGSSGANVLTF. The CDR3, as DNA: TGCGCCAGCAGCCAAGTGGACAGGGGGAGCTCTGGGGCCAACGTCCTGACTTTC.

The V and J genes are TRBV5-6 and TRBJ2-7; 8 bases line up with TRBD2. The length of the CDR3 is 16 residues. Germline V gene data show CDR1 as SGHDT and CDR2 as YYEEEE. V was pared by 0 bases and J by 1 base, with 6 bases of the junction left unmatched. The CDR3 DNA follows: TGTGCCAGCAGCTTGGCCGGGAGGGGACGATCCTACGAGCAGTACTTC. It codes for CASSLAGRGRSYEQYF.

The V call is TRBV5-1, the J call TRBJ2-1, with unresolved D. V shed 0 bases and J shed 6 bases, with 10 bases lying between them. This CDR3 region has 14 residues. The V gene's germline CDR1 is SGHRS and CDR2 YFSETQ. CDR3 nucleotide sequence: TGCGCCAGCAGCTTGGCCCTCAGTGGCAATGAGCAGTTCTTC. This encodes CASSLALSGNEQFF. Filled out from reference TRBV5-1 and TRBJ2-1, the complete variable domain reads KAGVTQTPRYLIKTRGQQVTLSCSPISGHRSVSWYQQTPGQGLQFLFEYFSETQRNKGNFPGRFSGRQFSNSRSEMNVSTLELGDSALYLCASSLALSGNEQFFGPGTRLTVL.